The 21 T cell receptor beta chains in this list originate from one sample, sequenced in a study of blood T cell repertoires in COVID-19. Libraries were prepared by immunoSEQ multiplex PCR; TCRdb keeps only in-frame clonotypes and omits some of them. The table shows 190,000 or so clones, with around 92% occurring only once. Input material: PBMCs or T cells enriched from blood (not recorded which). The source of these receptors is a woman in her late teens or twenties who had recovered from COVID-19.

V is TRBV4-1 and J is TRBJ1-2, with 9 bases matching TRBD1. V lost 1 base to trimming and J lost 5 bases; unmatched junction nucleotides: 8. The CDR3 has 16 residues. Germline V gene data show CDR1 as MGHRA and CDR2 as YSYEKL. CDR3 coding DNA: TGCGCCAGCAGCCAAGGGGGACAGGGATTCACATATGGCTACACCTTC. Translation gives CASSQGGQGFTYGYTF.

The chain combines TRBV6-5 with TRBJ2-2, with D perhaps TRBD1 (6 bases). This CDR3 region has 13 residues. Trimming took 8 bases from V and 0 from J, leaving 7 bases between them. Germline CDR1 and CDR2: MNHEY and SVGAGI. CDR3 DNA sequence: TGTGCCAGCCGGACAGCGAACACCGGGGAGCTGTTTTTT. This encodes CASRTANTGELFF.

This clone has just one count. This sequence joins TRBV5-1 and TRBJ1-2, with 12 bases identical to TRBD1. V lost 7 bases to trimming and J lost 7 bases; unmatched junction nucleotides: 5. This CDR3 contains 13 residues. From germline, CDR1 is SGHRS and CDR2 YFSETQ. The CDR3 DNA reads TGCGCCAGCGGGACAGGGGGCGCCGGTGGCTACACCTTC. Translating gives CASGTGGAGGYTF. The full variable domain, with the rest looked up from reference TRBV5-1 and TRBJ1-2, is KAGVTQTPRYLIKTRGQQVTLSCSPISGHRSVSWYQQTPGQGLQFLFEYFSETQRNKGNFPGRFSGRQFSNSRSEMNVSTLELGDSALYLCASGTGGAGGYTFGSGTRLTVV.

The rearrangement links TRBV2 to TRBJ1-5, with a tentative D call TRBD1 (6 bases). Between the trimmed V and J ends, which lost 5 bases and 0 bases, there was a span of 20 bases. This CDR3 comprises 18 residues. Germline V lookup: CDR1 SNHLY, CDR2 FYNNEI. DNA for the CDR3: TGTGCCAGCAGTAAGCAGGGGTCTTTATCTTATAGCAATCAGCCCCAGCATTTT. It yields the protein CASSKQGSLSYSNQPQHF.

The chain combines TRBV5-4 with TRBJ2-2; 11 nucleotides match TRBD2. Germline assignment: CDR1 SGHNT and CDR2 YYREEE (reference sequence). Trimming at V came to 5 bases and at J to 4 bases, leaving 10 bases not matched to a gene. This CDR3 has 17 amino acids. The DNA for the CDR3 is TGTGCCAGCAGGCTGAGTAGCGGGGGGGAGGTCACCGGGGAGCTGTTTTTT. Translation gives CASRLSSGGEVTGELFF.

This clone was picked up one time. The rearrangement links TRBV24-1 to TRBJ1-5, with D unresolved. Germline loops: CDR1 KGHDR, CDR2 SFDVKD. V lost 8 bases and J lost 4, with 8 bases in between. The CDR3 is made up of 12 amino acids. The CDR3 is CATKRENQPQHF. In nucleotides, the CDR3 is TGTGCCACCAAGAGGGAAAATCAGCCCCAGCATTTT.

The chain employs TRBV5-1 and TRBJ2-7; 11 positions agree with TRBD1. From germline, CDR1 is SGHRS and CDR2 YFSETQ. The CDR3 is 15 amino acids. V shed 4 bases and J 2 bases; nucleotides not matched to a gene: 5. The CDR3 loop reads CASSQGTGGPYEQYF. The CDR3 region has the DNA TGCGCCAGCAGCCAAGGGACAGGGGGACCCTACGAGCAGTACTTC.

The gene calls are TRBV7-9 and TRBJ1-2; 10 nucleotides align to TRBD1. The CDR3 is 16 residues long. Germline V lookup: CDR1 SEHNR, CDR2 FQNEAQ (reference sequence). With V trimmed by 1 base and J by 5 bases, 7 bases remained unmatched. CDR3 amino acids: CASSLVGQGNSYGYTF. For the CDR3, the DNA is TGTGCCAGCAGCTTAGTGGGACAGGGGAATTCGTATGGCTACACCTTC.

The V gene is TRBV11-2, the J gene TRBJ2-7; 11 nucleotides align to TRBD1. CDR1 is SGHAT and CDR2 is FQNNGV in the germline V gene. The CDR3 is 16 amino acids. Trimming removed 5 bases from V and 1 base from J; junction bases left unmatched: 7. The CDR3 DNA sequence: TGTGCCAGCAGCAAGACCGGGACAGGGGGATCCTACGAGCAGTACTTC. Translation gives CASSKTGTGGSYEQYF.

The chain couples TRBV9 to TRBJ2-5; possible D gene TRBD2, 6 bases. The V end lost 1 base, the J end lost 5 bases, and 12 bases lay between the germline ends. The CDR3 is 14 residues long. Germline V gene lookup returns CDR1 SGDLS and CDR2 YYNGEE. The CDR3 spells CASSVWRARETQYF. The CDR3 DNA sequence: TGTGCCAGCAGCGTATGGAGGGCCCGCGAGACCCAGTACTTC.

The V and J genes are TRBV28 and TRBJ2-7; TRBD1 matches at 8 bases. The germline V gene has CDR1 MDHEN and CDR2 SYDVKM. The CDR3 spans 16 residues. The J segment lost 1 base and the V segment lost 6 bases, leaving 11 bases of the junction unmatched. CDR3 nucleotides: TGTGCCAGCAGACGGGGCAGGGGGCAGGGGTCCTACGAGCAGTACTTC. Its protein is CASRRGRGQGSYEQYF.

V gene TRBV4-2 combines with J gene TRBJ1-2; TRBD1 is a possible D gene (6 bases). Germline V gene lookup returns CDR1 LGHNA and CDR2 YNFKEQ. The CDR3 is made up of 15 amino acids. The V end was cut by 1 base, the J end by 5 bases, with 14 bases between. The CDR3 DNA sequence: TGTGCCAGCAGCCAAGGTGCACAGGGTGGGTATGGCTACACCTTC. Translation: CASSQGAQGGYGYTF.

The chain joins TRBV2 to TRBJ1-4; 7 positions agree with TRBD1. V shed 4 bases, J shed 5 bases, and the junction held 7 bases outside the gene matches. Germline CDR1 SNHLY, CDR2 FYNNEI. The CDR3 length is 15 residues. This CDR3 reads CASSGRQGQNEKLFF. In DNA form, the CDR3 reads TGTGCCAGCAGTGGCCGACAGGGTCAGAATGAAAAACTGTTTTTT.

The chain recombines TRBV6-5 with TRBJ1-6, with unresolved D. Germline V gives CDR1 MNHEY, CDR2 SVGAGI. The CDR3 covers 14 residues. V lost 0 bases and J lost 8, with 8 bases in between. The CDR3 loop is CASSYSTRDSPLHF. DNA for the CDR3: TGTGCCAGCAGTTACTCGACTCGGGATTCACCCCTCCACTTT.

This rearrangement joins TRBV21-1 to TRBJ1-1. TRBV21-1 is assigned pseudogene status. CDR3 length: 12 residues. CDR3 in DNA: TGTGCCAGCAGCACGCGTTCGGGTGAAGCTTTCTTT. Translation gives CASSTRSGEAFF.

This chain joins TRBV7-6 and TRBJ2-5; 9 positions agree with TRBD2. Germline V gene data show CDR1 as SGHVS and CDR2 as FNYEAQ. This CDR3 contains 15 residues. With V trimmed by 5 bases and J by 1 base, 5 bases remained unmatched. CDR3 sequence: CASSLTAGGQETQYF. CDR3 sequence (DNA): TGTGCCAGCAGCCTCACAGCGGGGGGCCAAGAGACCCAGTACTTC.

The J gene is TRBJ2-2, the V gene TRBV30; 8 nucleotides match TRBD2. The CDR3 spans 12 residues. V lost 3 bases to trimming and J lost 6 bases; unmatched junction nucleotides: 0. Germline-derived CDR1 and CDR2 are GTSNPN and SVGIG (reference sequence). This chain's CDR3 is CAWSGGAGELFF. CDR3 bases: TGTGCCTGGAGCGGGGGGGCCGGGGAGCTGTTTTTT.

The chain combines TRBV4-2 with TRBJ2-1, with 10 bases matching TRBD2. V lost 0 bases to trimming and J lost 2 bases; unmatched junction nucleotides: 4. This CDR3 contains 17 residues. In germline, CDR1 is LGHNA, CDR2 YNFKEQ. The CDR3 region has the DNA TGTGCCAGCAGCCAAGATCTAAGCGGGGGGGCCTACAATGAGCAGTTCTTC. Translated: CASSQDLSGGAYNEQFF.

This clone was detected only once. J is TRBJ1-6 and V is TRBV28, with 8 bases fitting TRBD1. The CDR3 consists of 16 residues. With V trimmed by 4 bases and J by 4 bases, 6 bases remained unmatched. Germline CDR1 and CDR2: MDHEN and SYDVKM. The CDR3 here is CASSSGTGMYNSPLHF. Here the CDR3 DNA reads TGTGCCAGCAGTTCAGGGACAGGCATGTATAATTCACCCCTCCACTTT.

The CDR3 DNA follows: TGTGCCAGCAGTTATCGCCAGGGCTATGGCTACACCTTC. Protein product: CASSYRQGYGYTF. The chain is built from TRBV27 and TRBJ1-2; weak D call: TRBD1 (5 bases). The V gene lost 4 bases and the J gene lost 4 bases, with 10 bases spanning the gap. The CDR3 extends over 13 amino acids. Germline V lookup: CDR1 MNHEY, CDR2 SMNVEV (reference sequence).

The chain is built from TRBV28 and TRBJ1-2, with D unresolved. CDR1 MDHEN and CDR2 SYDVKM come from the germline V gene. CDR3 size: 13 residues. Trimming stripped 5 bases from V and 4 bases from J, with 11 bases between. The CDR3 region is CASSPRWAYGYTF. The CDR3 region has the DNA TGTGCCAGCAGTCCTCGGTGGGCCTATGGCTACACCTTC.